This TCR beta chain was identified during a study of response to subunit inactivated influenza vaccine. CDR3 length: 15 residues. The ends were cut back, 4 bases at V and 5 bases at J, with 17 bases in the middle. TCRdb analysed the RT-PCR reads with MiXCR anew, one entry per CDR3 protein. The data show roughly 780,000 distinct CDR3 sequences, roughly 20% seen once. Whole-study results and caveats: Each seasonal influenza vaccination recruits few new T cells, the authors suggested.

This clonotype was observed many times. Antigen: not known. This receptor was taken from a man over 45 who received an inactivated influenza vaccine. This chain connects TRBV12-3 or TRBV12-4 to TRBJ2-5, with no clear D. Sequenced here: PBMCs from blood, sampled around 5 days after vaccination. The CDR3 loop is CASSSTLSLGETQYF. The CDR3 DNA sequence: TGTGCCAGCAGTTCCACCCTCTCCTTGGGGGAGACCCAGTACTTC.